This T cell receptor beta chain was recorded in a study of B cell selection in AIRE deficiency. CDR1 is SGHTA and CDR2 is FQGNSA in the germline V gene. With 3 bases clipped from V and 5 bases from J, the junction kept 5 bases outside the gene matches. The CDR3 spans 14 residues. Sequencing was performed with immunoSEQ multiplex PCR; in TCRdb, only in-frame clones are kept and a portion is missing. The sample shows some 19,000 clones, roughly 97% of them seen only once. Sorting defined conventional CD4 T cells as CD4+CD127+. This sequence was found in a human donor with AIRE deficiency. The sequencing sample was made of conventional CD4+ T cells sorted from PBMCs. The V gene is TRBV7-2, the J gene TRBJ2-7, with TRBD2 identical over 9 bases. CDR3 amino acids: CASSFLLAGNEQYF. In DNA form, the CDR3 reads TGTGCCAGCAGCTTTCTTCTAGCGGGAAACGAGCAGTACTTC.